This is a list of T cell receptor beta chains from one sample in a study of OX40 agonist ivuxolimab in advanced cancers. Profiling relied on immunoSEQ multiplex PCR, and the TCRdb table lists in-frame clones only, not all of them. This table has about 19,000 clones, around 78% appearing once. The sequenced sample was CD4+ or CD8+ T cells sorted from blood, obtained in a trial of the OX40 agonist ivuxolimab. The receptors shown here come from an adult with an advanced solid tumor such as melanoma, head and neck, liver or kidney cancer. CDR3s include the opening cysteine and the closing phenylalanine or tryptophan. The order of the fields is J gene, D gene, V gene, clone size, CDR3 DNA, CDR3 protein. D genes are given only for firm matches. Some rows mark clone size as missing; the rest say once, few, many or name a class of expanded clone.

TRBJ1-3 - TRBV9 - TGTGCCAGCAGCCCCCAGACAGCCATAGGAAACACCATATATTTT CASSPQTAIGNTIYF
TRBJ2-3 - TRBV6-1 - TGTGCCATCAGTGAGGGGGGAGCCCTGATACTCCACACAGATACGCAGTATTTT CAISEGGALILHTDTQYF
TRBJ2-2 TRBD1 TRBV4-3 - TGCGCCAGCAGCCAAGATACAGGGACAGGGGGCGAAAATCCCGGGGAGCTGTTTTTT CASSQDTGTGGENPGELFF
TRBJ2-7 - TRBV6-5 - TGTGCCAGCAGTTACGGAGCGTCATCCTACGAGCAGTACTTC CASSYGASSYEQYF
TRBJ2-5 TRBD1 TRBV6-4 - TGTGCCAGCAGCCCCACCTCAGGGGGCCTCCAGACCCAGTACTTC CASSPTSGGLQTQYF
TRBJ2-7 TRBD2 TRBV4-2 - TGTGCCAGCAGCCCCCGACTAGCGGGGGGGAGCTCCTACGAGCAGTACTTC CASSPRLAGGSSYEQYF
TRBJ2-5 - TRBV21-1 - TGTGCCAGCAGCAAACCAAGACAGCTGAGCTCTTCCGGAGAGACCCAGTACTTC CASSKPRQLSSSGETQYF
TRBJ2-7 TRBD2 TRBV2 - TGTGCCAGCAGCCCGGGGGGGATTTACGAGCAGTACTTC CASSPGGIYEQYF
TRBJ2-7 - TRBV7-9 once TGTGCCAGCAGTTTAGGGTCAGTCCACGAGCAGTACTTC CASSLGSVHEQYF
TRBJ1-5 - TRBV19 - TGTGCCAGTAGTATATACGGGGGCAATCAGCCCCAGCATTTT CASSIYGGNQPQHF
TRBJ2-5 - TRBV9 - TGTGCCAGCAGCCATGGACAGACCCAAGAGACCCAGTACTTC CASSHGQTQETQYF
TRBJ2-1 TRBD1 TRBV5-6 - TGTGCCAGCAGCTTCCCGACAGGGGGCTACTACAATGAGCAGTTCTTC CASSFPTGGYYNEQFF
TRBJ2-1 - TRBV7-9 - TGTGCCAGCAGCTTAGGGGTGGCCAATGAGCAGTTCTTC CASSLGVANEQFF
TRBJ1-6 - TRBV5-6 - TGTGCCAGCAGCATAGGGGCCTGGTCACCCCTCCACTTT CASSIGAWSPLHF
TRBJ1-2 - TRBV27 - TGTGCCAGCAGTTTACACAGGGACTATGGCTACACCTTC CASSLHRDYGYTF
TRBJ1-2 - TRBV2 - TGTGCCAGCAGTGAGGGTGTTAACTATGGCTACACCTTC CASSEGVNYGYTF
TRBJ2-3 - TRBV4-1 - TGCGCCAGCAGCCAAGATCTTGAGGGCACCCTCACAGATACGCAGTATTTT CASSQDLEGTLTDTQYF
TRBJ1-2 - TRBV7-9 - TGTGCCAGCAGCTTTCAGGGCAGGTATAACTATGGCTACACCTTC CASSFQGRYNYGYTF
TRBJ1-5 - TRBV6-1 - TGTGCCAGCAGCCTAGGGGTCCTCCAGCATTTT CASSLGVLQHF
TRBJ1-2 - TRBV9 - TGTGCCAGCGGCGTAGCCTCCGGGGCTAACTATGGCTACACCTTC CASGVASGANYGYTF
TRBJ2-7 TRBD1 TRBV7-2 - TGTGCCAGCAGCTTAGTCTGGCCGGGACAGTCCTACGAGCAGTACTTC CASSLVWPGQSYEQYF
TRBJ2-1 TRBD1 TRBV29-1 - TGCAGCGTCTTCCCAGGGGGAGAGAATGAGCAGTTCTTC CSVFPGGENEQFF
TRBJ2-7 TRBD2 TRBV27 few TGTGCCAGCGGGGTAGCGGGAGGTCCCTACGAGCAGTACTTC CASGVAGGPYEQYF
TRBJ1-6 - TRBV28 - TGTGCCAGCAGAAGCCGGGACGGCCATAATTCACCCCTCCACTTT CASRSRDGHNSPLHF
TRBJ1-1 - TRBV19 few TGTGCCAGTAGTCCCACAAGGGAGGATGAGGCTTTCTTT CASSPTREDEAFF
TRBJ2-1 - TRBV2 - TGTGCCAGCAGTGAATTAGGAGTCCCCTACAATGAGCAGTTCTTC CASSELGVPYNEQFF
TRBJ2-2 TRBD1 TRBV9 few TGTGCCAGCAGGGGACAGGCCACCGGGGAGCTGTTTTTT CASRGQATGELFF
TRBJ2-7 TRBD2 TRBV28 - TGTGCCGTACAGGCGGGAGACCTCGAGCAGTACTTC CAVQAGDLEQYF
TRBJ2-7 - TRBV10-3 - TGTGCCATCAGTGAGTCGGGGGGCGAGCAGTACTTC CAISESGGEQYF
TRBJ1-2 - TRBV27 - TGTGCCAGCAGTTCCGGGCACTATGGCTACACCTTC CASSSGHYGYTF
TRBJ2-7 - TRBV30 - TGTGCCTGGAGTGTATCTACGTCACCCGGGATGGAGCAGTACTTC CAWSVSTSPGMEQYF
TRBJ2-1 - TRBV29-1 few TGCAGCGTTGCCGGGAGCGGGTACAATGAGCAGTTCTTC CSVAGSGYNEQFF
TRBJ2-7 - TRBV2 - TGTGCCAGCAGTTTAGGGGGTGGCGAGCAGTACTTC CASSLGGGEQYF
TRBJ2-7 - TRBV5-4 - TGTGCCAGCAGCTTGTTGGGGCGGGACGGATCTTCCCACGAGCAGTACTTC CASSLLGRDGSSHEQYF
TRBJ2-5 - TRBV7-8 - TGTGCTACAAAACTAGCTCAAGAGACCCAGTACTTC CATKLAQETQYF
TRBJ2-3 - TRBV11-2 - TGTGCCAGCAGCTTGGGCACAGATACGCAGTATTTT CASSLGTDTQYF
TRBJ1-2 TRBD1 TRBV9 - TGTGCCAGCAGCACCACTCAGGGGGGCTATGATGGCTACACCTTC CASSTTQGGYDGYTF
TRBJ2-7 TRBD1 TRBV9 - TGTGCCAGCAGCCCGGGACAGGGGGCTTACGAGCAGTACTTC CASSPGQGAYEQYF
TRBJ2-2 - TRBV5-8 once TGTGCCAGCAGCTTGGGTATGGTTACGAACACCGGGGAGCTGTTTTTT CASSLGMVTNTGELFF
TRBJ2-7 - TRBV7-9 - TGTGCCAGCAGCTCCCTGGACTACGAGCAGTACTTC CASSSLDYEQYF
TRBJ1-1 - TRBV15 - TGTGCCACCAGCCCAGGGAACACTGAAGCTTTCTTT CATSPGNTEAFF
TRBJ1-3 TRBD1 TRBV7-3 - TGTGCCAGCAGCCCGACAGGGGCTGGAAACACCATATATTTT CASSPTGAGNTIYF
TRBJ2-7 TRBD2 TRBV30 - TGTGCCTGGAGTGTTGGGGGACTAGCTTACGAGCAGTACTTC CAWSVGGLAYEQYF
TRBJ2-7 TRBD2 TRBV9 - TGTGCCAGCAGCGCCGGACTAGCGGGAGGGCGCGAGCAGTACTTC CASSAGLAGGREQYF
TRBJ2-7 TRBD1 TRBV27 - TGTGCCAGCAGTTTTGGGACAGCAACCTACGAGCAGTACTTC CASSFGTATYEQYF
TRBJ2-2 TRBD1 TRBV10-1 few TGCGCCAGCAGTCTGACAGGGGGCCTGAACACCGGGGAGCTGTTTTTT CASSLTGGLNTGELFF
TRBJ2-1 - TRBV27 few TGTGCCAGCAGTTCACAGGGATACTCCTACAATGAGCAGTTCTTC CASSSQGYSYNEQFF
TRBJ1-3 - TRBV4-1 - TGCGCCAGCAGCCAAGGAGGGAAGAGCTCTGGAAACACCATATATTTT CASSQGGKSSGNTIYF
TRBJ2-1 TRBD2 TRBV27 - TGTGCCAGCAGTTTATACCCAAGCGGGGTATCCTACAATGAGCAGTTCTTC CASSLYPSGVSYNEQFF
TRBJ2-5 - TRBV5-6 - TGTGCCAGCAGCTCCCCCGGAGGCCGGGAGACCCAGTACTTC CASSSPGGRETQYF
TRBJ2-7 TRBD1 TRBV19 - TGTGCCAGTAGCCCAGGACAGGGGTTATACGAGCAGTACTTC CASSPGQGLYEQYF
TRBJ2-2 TRBD1 TRBV18 - TGTGCCAGCTCAGCCGACAGGGGGGACACCGGGGAGCTGTTTTTT CASSADRGDTGELFF
TRBJ1-1 TRBD1 TRBV19 few TGTGCCAGTAGTCCGGGACAGGCCTTATCGGACACTGAAGCTTTCTTT CASSPGQALSDTEAFF
TRBJ2-3 TRBD1 TRBV15 - TGTGCCACCAGCAGAGTGGGACAGGGGATAGATACGCAGTATTTT CATSRVGQGIDTQYF
TRBJ2-7 - TRBV4-1 - TGCGCCAGCAGCCAGGCCGGGGCCTACGAGCAGTACTTC CASSQAGAYEQYF
TRBJ2-1 TRBD2 TRBV9 few TGTGCCAGCAGCGTAGACGGGAGGGCCGATGAGCAGTTCTTC CASSVDGRADEQFF
TRBJ1-1 TRBD1 TRBV27 - TGTGCCAGCAGTCTTCTCCCCGGACAGGGGCCACACACTGAAGCTTTCTTT CASSLLPGQGPHTEAFF